This T cell receptor beta chain was profiled in a study of CD8 T cells in ankylosing spondylitis. Study-level results: Disease-linked clones reportedly showed significant enrichment in matched ankylosing spondylitis synovial fluid. What seemed typical of ankylosing spondylitis blood was a TCR beta motif built from roughly eight highly homologous variants. Earlier work had already found some motif variants in reactive arthritis synovial fluid and blood. Disease-linked clones, CD8+, were relatively rare in peripheral blood.

This clonotype has only a few counts. What it binds is not known. Germline assignment: CDR1 MDHEN and CDR2 SYDVKM. V dropped 3 bases and J dropped 9; count of bases not matched to a gene: 11. The CDR3 runs 16 residues. With molecular barcodes, quantitative 5'-RACE was used to make the TCR beta libraries. TCRdb independently ran MiXCR on the 5' RACE reads; one entry per CDR3 protein. The data hold about 800,000 distinct CDR3 sequences, with around 11% observed a single time. This clonotype originated in a male donor with ankylosing spondylitis. The rearrangement joins TRBV28 to TRBJ1-6, with 7 bases that match TRBD1. Material for sequencing was blood, either unsorted or a sorted T cell fraction (not recorded which). The DNA of the CDR3 is TGTGCCAGCAGTTTTCGAGGGACAGCCATTAGTTCACCCCTCCACTTT. It specifies CASSFRGTAISSPLHF.